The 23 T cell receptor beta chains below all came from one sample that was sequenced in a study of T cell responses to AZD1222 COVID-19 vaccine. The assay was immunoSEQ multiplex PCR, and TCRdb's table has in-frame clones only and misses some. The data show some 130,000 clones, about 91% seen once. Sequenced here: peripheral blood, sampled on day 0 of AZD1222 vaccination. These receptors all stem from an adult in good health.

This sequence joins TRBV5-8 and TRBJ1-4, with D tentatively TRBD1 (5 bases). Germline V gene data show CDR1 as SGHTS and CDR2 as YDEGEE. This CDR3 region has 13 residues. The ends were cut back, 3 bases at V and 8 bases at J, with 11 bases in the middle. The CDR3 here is CASSSYEGEKLFF. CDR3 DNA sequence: TGTGCCAGCAGCTCCTATGAGGGGGAAAAACTGTTTTTT.

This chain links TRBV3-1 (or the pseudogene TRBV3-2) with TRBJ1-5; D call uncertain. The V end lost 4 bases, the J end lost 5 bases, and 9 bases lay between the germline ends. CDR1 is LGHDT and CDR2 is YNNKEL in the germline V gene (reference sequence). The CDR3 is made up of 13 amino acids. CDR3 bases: TGTGCCAGCAGCCCGCCCGGGGATCAGCCCCAGCATTTT. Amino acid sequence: CASSPPGDQPQHF.

The CDR3: CASSNHREGLPFF. In DNA form, the CDR3 reads TGTGCCAGTAGTAATCACCGGGAGGGCCTTCCGTTCTTC. The V call is TRBV19, the J call TRBJ2-1, with 8 bases fitting TRBD2. In germline, CDR1 is LNHDA, CDR2 SQIVND (reference sequence). The CDR3 runs 13 residues. J was trimmed by 15 bases and V by 4 bases; bases with no gene match: 11.

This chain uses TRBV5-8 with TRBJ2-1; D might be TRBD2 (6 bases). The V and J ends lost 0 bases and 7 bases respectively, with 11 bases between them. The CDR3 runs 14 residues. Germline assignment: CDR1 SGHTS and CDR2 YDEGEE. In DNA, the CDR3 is TGTGCCAGCAGCTTGGTAGCTAGCGAAAATGAGCAGTTCTTC. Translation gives CASSLVASENEQFF.

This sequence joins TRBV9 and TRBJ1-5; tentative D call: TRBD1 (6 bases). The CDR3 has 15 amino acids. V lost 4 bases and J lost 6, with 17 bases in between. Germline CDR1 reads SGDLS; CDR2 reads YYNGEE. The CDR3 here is CASSHSGGQGQPQHF. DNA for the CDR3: TGTGCCAGCAGCCACTCGGGGGGGCAAGGTCAGCCCCAGCATTTT.

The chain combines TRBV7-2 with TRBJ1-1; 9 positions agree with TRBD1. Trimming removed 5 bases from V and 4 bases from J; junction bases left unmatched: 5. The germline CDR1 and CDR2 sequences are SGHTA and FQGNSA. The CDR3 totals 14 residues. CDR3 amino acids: CASSPDRGSTEAFF. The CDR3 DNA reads TGTGCCAGCAGCCCGGACAGGGGATCCACTGAAGCTTTCTTT.

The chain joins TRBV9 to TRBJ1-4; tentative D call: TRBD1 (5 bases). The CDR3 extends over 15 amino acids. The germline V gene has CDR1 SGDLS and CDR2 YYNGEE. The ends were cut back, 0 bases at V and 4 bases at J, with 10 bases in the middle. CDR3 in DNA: TGTGCCAGCAGCGTAGCTGGGGGTAATAATGAAAAACTGTTTTTT. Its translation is CASSVAGGNNEKLFF.

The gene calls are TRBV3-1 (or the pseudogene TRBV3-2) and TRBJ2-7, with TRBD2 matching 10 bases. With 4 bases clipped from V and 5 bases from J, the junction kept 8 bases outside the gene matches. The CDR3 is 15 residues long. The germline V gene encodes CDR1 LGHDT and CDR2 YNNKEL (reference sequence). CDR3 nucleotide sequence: TGTGCCAGCAGCCCCTGGGCTAGCGGGAGAAACGAGCAGTACTTC. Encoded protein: CASSPWASGRNEQYF.

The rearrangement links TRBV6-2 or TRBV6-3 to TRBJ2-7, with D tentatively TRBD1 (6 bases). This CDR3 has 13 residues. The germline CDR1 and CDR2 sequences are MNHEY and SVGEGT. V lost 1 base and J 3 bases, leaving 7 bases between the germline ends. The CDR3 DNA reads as TGTGCCAGCAGTTACTACAGGGACTACGAGCAGTACTTC. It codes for CASSYYRDYEQYF.

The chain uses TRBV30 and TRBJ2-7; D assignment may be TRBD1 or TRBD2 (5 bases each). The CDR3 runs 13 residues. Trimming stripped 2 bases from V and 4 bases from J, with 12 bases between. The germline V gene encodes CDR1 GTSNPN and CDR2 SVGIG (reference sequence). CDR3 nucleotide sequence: TGTGCCTGGAGTCGGCAGGGAGTGTACGAGCAGTACTTC. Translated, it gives CAWSRQGVYEQYF.

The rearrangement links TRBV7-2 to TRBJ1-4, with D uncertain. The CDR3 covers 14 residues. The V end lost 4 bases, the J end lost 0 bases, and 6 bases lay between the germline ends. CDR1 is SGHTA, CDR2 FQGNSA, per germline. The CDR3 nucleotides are TGTGCCAGCAGCTCGTCGGCAACTAATGAAAAACTGTTTTTT. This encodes CASSSSATNEKLFF.

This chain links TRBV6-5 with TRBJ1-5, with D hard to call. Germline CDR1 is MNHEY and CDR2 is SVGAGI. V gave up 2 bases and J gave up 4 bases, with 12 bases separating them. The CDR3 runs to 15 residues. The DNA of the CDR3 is TGTGCCAGCAGTTACAAGGGCGCAGTAAATCAGCCCCAGCATTTT. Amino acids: CASSYKGAVNQPQHF.

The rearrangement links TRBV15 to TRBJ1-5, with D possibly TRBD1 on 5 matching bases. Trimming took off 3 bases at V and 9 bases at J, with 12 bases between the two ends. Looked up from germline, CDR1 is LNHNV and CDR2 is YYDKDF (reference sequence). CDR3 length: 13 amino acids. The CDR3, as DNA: TGTGCCACCAGCAGTGAGGGGCAGCGGCCCCAGCATTTT. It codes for CATSSEGQRPQHF.

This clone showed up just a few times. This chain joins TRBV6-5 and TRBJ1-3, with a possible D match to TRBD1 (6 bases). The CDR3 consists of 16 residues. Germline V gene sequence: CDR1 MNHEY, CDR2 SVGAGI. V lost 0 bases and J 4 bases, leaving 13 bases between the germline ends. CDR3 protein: CASSYSSPGTGNTIYF. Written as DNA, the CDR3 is TGTGCCAGCAGTTACTCGAGTCCCGGGACAGGAAACACCATATATTTT.

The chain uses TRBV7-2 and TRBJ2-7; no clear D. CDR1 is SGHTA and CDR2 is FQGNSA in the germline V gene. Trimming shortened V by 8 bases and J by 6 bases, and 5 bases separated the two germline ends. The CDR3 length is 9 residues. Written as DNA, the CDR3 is TGTGCCAGCGGCGCCGAGCAGTACTTC. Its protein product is CASGAEQYF.

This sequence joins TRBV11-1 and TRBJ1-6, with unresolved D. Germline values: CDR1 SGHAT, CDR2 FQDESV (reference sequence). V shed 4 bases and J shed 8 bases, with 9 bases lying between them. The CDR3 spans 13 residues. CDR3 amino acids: CASSSQVDSPLHF. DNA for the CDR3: TGTGCCAGCAGCTCCCAAGTGGATTCACCCCTCCACTTT.

CDR3 sequence: CASSSPPGRNNSPLHF. DNA for the CDR3: TGTGCCAGCAGCTCCCCCCCGGGACGGAATAATTCACCCCTCCACTTT. The genes are TRBV9 and TRBJ1-6; a possible D gene is TRBD1 (5 bases). The CDR3 extends over 16 amino acids. Germline loops: CDR1 SGDLS, CDR2 YYNGEE. Trimming took off 4 bases at V and 5 bases at J, with 16 bases between the two ends.

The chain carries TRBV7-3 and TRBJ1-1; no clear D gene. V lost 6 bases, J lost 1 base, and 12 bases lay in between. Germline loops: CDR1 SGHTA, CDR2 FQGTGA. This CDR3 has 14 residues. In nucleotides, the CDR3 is TGTGCCAGCAGTCTCCACAGCGGGAACACTGAAGCTTTCTTT. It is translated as CASSLHSGNTEAFF.

Here the CDR3 reads CASSPSGTPNEQFF. In nucleotides, the CDR3 is TGTGCCAGCAGTCCGAGCGGGACTCCCAATGAGCAGTTCTTC. This rearrangement joins TRBV2 to TRBJ2-1, with 7 bases fitting TRBD2. Looked up from germline, CDR1 is SNHLY and CDR2 is FYNNEI. The CDR3 has 14 amino acids. J lost 6 bases, V lost 5 bases, and 7 bases had no gene match.

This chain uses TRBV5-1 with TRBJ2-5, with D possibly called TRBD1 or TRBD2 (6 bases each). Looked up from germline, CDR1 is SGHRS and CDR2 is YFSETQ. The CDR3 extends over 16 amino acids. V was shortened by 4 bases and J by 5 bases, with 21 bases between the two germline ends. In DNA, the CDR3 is TGCGCCAGCAGCCCTGGAGGGTCGGGTAGGGGGGAGACCCAGTACTTC. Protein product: CASSPGGSGRGETQYF.

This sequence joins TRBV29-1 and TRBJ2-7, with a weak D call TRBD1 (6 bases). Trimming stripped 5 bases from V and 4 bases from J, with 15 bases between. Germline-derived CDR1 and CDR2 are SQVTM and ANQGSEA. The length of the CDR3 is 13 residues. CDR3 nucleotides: TGCAGCGTTATAGGACAGAGCCTATACGAGCAGTACTTC. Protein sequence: CSVIGQSLYEQYF.

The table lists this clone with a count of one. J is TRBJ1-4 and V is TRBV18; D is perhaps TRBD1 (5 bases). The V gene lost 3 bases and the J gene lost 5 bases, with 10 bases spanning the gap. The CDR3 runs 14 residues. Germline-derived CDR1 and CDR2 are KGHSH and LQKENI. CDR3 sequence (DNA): TGTGCCAGCTCACCCTGGGGCAGCAATGAAAAACTGTTTTTT. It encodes CASSPWGSNEKLFF.

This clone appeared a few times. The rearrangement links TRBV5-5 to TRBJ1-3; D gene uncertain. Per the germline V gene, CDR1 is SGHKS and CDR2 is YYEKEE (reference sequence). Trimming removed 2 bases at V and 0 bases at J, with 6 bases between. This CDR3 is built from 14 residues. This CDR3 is CASSFPDSGNTIYF. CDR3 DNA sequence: TGTGCCAGCAGCTTCCCAGACTCTGGAAACACCATATATTTT. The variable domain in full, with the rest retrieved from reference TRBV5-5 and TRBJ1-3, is DAGVTQSPTHLIKTRGQQVTLRCSPISGHKSVSWYQQVLGQGPQFIFQYYEKEERGRGNFPDRFSARQFPNYSSELNVNALLLGDSALYLCASSFPDSGNTIYFGEGSWLTVV.